These 29 T cell receptor beta chains came from one sample sequenced in a study of vaccination and CD4 T cells after COVID-19 (dated 2022 in TCRdb). These receptors have no known antigen. The library relied on PCR. Sequencing relied on an Illumina iSeq 100. DNA from cultured CD4+ T cells underwent TCR sequencing with the Oncomine TCR Beta short-read assay at the Johns Hopkins FTIC core. The public reads were reanalyzed by TCRdb: fastp trimming at Q25, MiXCR alignment, in-frame beta chains only. Each entry is one CDR3 protein sequence, shown with its most common DNA and genes. This sample comprises around 13,000 distinct CDR3 sequences, 35% of them detected only once. The top ten clonotypes cover about 12% of the sample. Reading the label with the study, this specimen's treatment or condition is: roughly 11-day PBMC culture with coronavirus spike peptide pools or control peptides (ViraFEST assay). Sequencing was performed on CD4+ T cells from blood, cultured in vitro. The receptors were gathered from a human donor who had recovered from COVID-19.

The chain employs TRBV15 and TRBJ2-2; no definite D call. The CDR3 is 14 amino acids. In germline, CDR1 is LNHNV, CDR2 YYDKDF (reference sequence). V was trimmed by 0 bases and J by 3 bases, leaving 5 bases between them. The CDR3 reads CATSRDPYTGELFF. The CDR3, as DNA: TGTGCCACCAGCAGAGACCCGTACACCGGGGAGCTGTTTTTT.

A few counts support this clonotype. The chain joins TRBV4-1 to TRBJ1-5; D is uncertain. With 1 base removed from V and 6 bases from J, the gap between germline ends came to 22 bases. This CDR3 contains 18 residues. Germline loops: CDR1 MGHRA, CDR2 YSYEKL. CDR3 sequence reads: CASSQVDMGMSAGQPQHF. In DNA form, the CDR3 reads TGCGCCAGCAGCCAAGTCGACATGGGCATGAGCGCGGGTCAGCCCCAGCATTTT.

The V and J genes are TRBV6-1 and TRBJ1-5; maybe TRBD1 (6 bases). This CDR3 comprises 14 residues. The germline V gene encodes CDR1 MNHNS and CDR2 SASEGT. Trimming shortened V by 2 bases and J by 5 bases, and 10 bases separated the two germline ends. The CDR3 nucleotides read TGTGCCAGCAGTGAACAGGGGTCAGATCAGCCCCAGCATTTT. Its translation is CASSEQGSDQPQHF.

This clonotype turned up a few times. The chain joins TRBV23-1 to TRBJ2-5; tentatively, D is TRBD2 (6 bases). TRBV23-1 is an ORF, and what it does is uncertain. Trimming stripped 4 bases from V and 6 bases from J, with 12 bases between. There are 13 residues in the CDR3. This chain's CDR3 is CASSLLGRKTQYF. CDR3 DNA: TGCGCCAGCAGTCTGCTAGGGAGGAAGACCCAGTACTTC.

The genes are TRBV21-1 and TRBJ2-5; the table's D call of TRBD2 was not tested on the DNA. TRBV21-1 is designated a pseudogene. The CDR3 totals 20 residues. CDR3 sequence: CASSKPTGGASGKYQETQYF. CDR3 nucleotide sequence: TGTGCCAGCAGCAAACCTACCGGGGGGGCTAGCGGAAAGTACCAAGAGACCCAGTACTTC.

The chain carries TRBV20-1 and TRBJ1-1; unclear D gene. The CDR3 is 13 residues long. Looked up from germline, CDR1 is DFQATT and CDR2 is SNEGSKA (reference sequence). V lost 0 bases and J lost 10, with 15 bases in between. CDR3 loop: CSARELGMGAAFF. CDR3 sequence (DNA): TGCAGTGCTAGAGAATTGGGGATGGGCGCAGCTTTCTTT.

This clonotype was observed a single time. This chain joins TRBV5-4 and TRBJ2-2; no reliable D call. The CDR3 runs 13 residues. Trimming removed 3 bases at V and 6 bases at J, with 9 bases between. The V gene's germline CDR1 is SGHNT and CDR2 YYREEE (reference sequence). CDR3 protein: CASSSNSPGELFF. The DNA for the CDR3 is TGTGCCAGCAGCTCGAACTCCCCCGGGGAGCTGTTTTTT.

The chain combines TRBV18 with TRBJ2-1; 9 positions agree with TRBD1. J was trimmed by 8 bases and V by 3 bases; bases with no gene match: 5. CDR3 length equals 14 residues. CDR1 KGHSH and CDR2 LQKENI come from the germline V gene. CDR3 protein: CASSPGQGLDEQFF. The CDR3 region has the DNA TGTGCCAGCTCACCTGGACAGGGGTTGGATGAGCAGTTCTTC.

The gene calls are TRBV19 and TRBJ2-2; 7 bases match TRBD2. Trimming removed 7 bases from V and 1 base from J; junction bases left unmatched: 9. The germline V gene has CDR1 LNHDA and CDR2 SQIVND (reference sequence). This CDR3 region has 16 residues. The CDR3 coding sequence is TGTGCCAGTAAGGATCGGGGGACTATGAACACCGGGGAGCTGTTTTTT. Amino acid sequence: CASKDRGTMNTGELFF.

This chain joins TRBV24-1 and TRBJ2-5, with TRBD1 identical over 8 bases. From germline, CDR1 is KGHDR and CDR2 SFDVKD. This CDR3 is built from 17 residues. The trim removed 3 bases at V and 5 bases at J, leaving 13 bases unmatched. CDR3 sequence reads: CATSDRMGQATRETQYF. In DNA, the CDR3 is TGTGCCACCAGTGATCGTATGGGACAGGCTACGAGGGAGACCCAGTACTTC.

This chain connects TRBV6-1 to TRBJ1-2; no reliable D call. Germline CDR1 MNHNS, CDR2 SASEGT. This CDR3 spans 14 amino acids. Trimming cost V 0 bases and J 4 bases, with 9 bases left between them. This CDR3 reads CASSEAVVGYGYTF. The CDR3 DNA sequence: TGTGCCAGCAGTGAAGCGGTAGTGGGCTATGGCTACACCTTC.

In its sample, this clonotype was seen a few times. The V call is TRBV6-4, the J call TRBJ1-5; D gene unclear. With 7 bases removed from V and 5 bases from J, the gap between germline ends came to 15 bases. Germline CDR1 is MRHNA and CDR2 is SNTAGT. The length of the CDR3 is 14 residues. CDR3 nucleotides: TGTGCCAGCATGGCTAGGTTATTGGATCAGCCCCAGCATTTT. Its protein is CASMARLLDQPQHF.

The chain recombines TRBV6-1 with TRBJ2-5, with D possibly TRBD2 on 5 matching bases. The CDR3 extends over 14 amino acids. Trimming removed 0 bases from V and 6 bases from J, with 11 bases in between. Germline loops: CDR1 MNHNS, CDR2 SASEGT. The CDR3, as DNA: TGTGCCAGCAGTGAAGCGGGAGAAGCTCAGACCCAGTACTTC. Its translation is CASSEAGEAQTQYF.

The table lists this clonotype with a few counts. The rearrangement uses TRBV21-1 and TRBJ1-5. TRBV21-1 is assigned pseudogene status. This CDR3 contains 13 residues. The CDR3 loop reads CASSRASLQPQHF. The CDR3, as DNA: TGTGCCAGCAGCAGGGCCAGCCTTCAGCCCCAGCATTTT.

V is TRBV6-2 or TRBV6-3 and J is TRBJ2-2; D is unresolved. Germline V lookup: CDR1 MNHEY, CDR2 SVGEGT. The ends were cut back, 0 bases at V and 1 base at J, with 3 bases in the middle. This CDR3 contains 14 residues. The CDR3 here is CASSYSWNTGELFF. The DNA for the CDR3 is TGTGCCAGCAGTTACTCGTGGAACACCGGGGAGCTGTTTTTT.

By its share, this clonotype is medium-sized. This chain connects TRBV6-4 to TRBJ2-1, with 12 bases fitting TRBD2. Unmatched junction bases numbered 0, after V lost 0 bases and J lost 6 bases. The length of the CDR3 is 15 residues. From germline, CDR1 is MRHNA and CDR2 SNTAGT. The CDR3 bases are TGTGCCAGCAGTGACTCGACTAGCGGGAGCAATGAGCAGTTCTTC. It encodes CASSDSTSGSNEQFF.

This chain joins TRBV6-2 or TRBV6-3 and TRBJ2-7; 7 nucleotides match TRBD2. V dropped 5 bases and J dropped 1; count of bases not matched to a gene: 8. The CDR3 extends over 15 amino acids. The V gene's germline CDR1 is MNHEY and CDR2 SVGEGT. The CDR3 nucleotides are TGTGCCAGCAGTAGATCACTAGCGAGATCCTACGAGCAGTACTTC. It specifies CASSRSLARSYEQYF.

J is TRBJ2-5 and V is TRBV10-3; TRBD2 matches 8 bases. The CDR3 is 20 amino acids. CDR1 and CDR2 from the germline V gene are ENHRY and SYGVKD. J gave up 4 bases and V 2 bases, and 21 bases lay outside the gene matches. The CDR3 protein is CAISEPKGLVSPKEGETQYF. CDR3 in DNA: TGTGCCATCAGTGAGCCAAAGGGACTAGTGAGTCCCAAAGAGGGAGAGACCCAGTACTTC.

The chain combines TRBV7-3 with TRBJ2-2, with TRBD2 matching 8 bases. The CDR3 has 15 amino acids. Germline CDR1 SGHTA, CDR2 FQGTGA. The trim removed 1 base at V and 8 bases at J, leaving 6 bases unmatched. In DNA form, the CDR3 reads TGTGCCAGCAGCTTAAACCCGACTAGCGCGGGGGAGCTGTTTTTT. Its protein is CASSLNPTSAGELFF.

The genes are TRBV7-8 and TRBJ2-2; 9 bases match TRBD1. CDR3 length: 15 amino acids. Germline-derived CDR1 and CDR2 are SGHVS and FQNEAQ. Trimming at V came to 0 bases and at J to 6 bases, leaving 2 bases not matched to a gene. The CDR3 region is CASSLAGQGSGELFF. CDR3 sequence (DNA): TGTGCCAGCAGCTTAGCGGGACAGGGCTCCGGGGAGCTGTTTTTT.

By share of the sample, this clonotype is medium-sized. The chain combines TRBV6-1 with TRBJ1-4, with 9 bases identical to TRBD1. V was pared by 10 bases and J by 4 bases, with 7 bases of the junction left unmatched. The germline V gene has CDR1 MNHNS and CDR2 SASEGT. The CDR3 length is 14 residues. The CDR3 bases are TGTGCCATGGGACAGGGAGGGGATAATGAAAAACTGTTTTTT. Amino acids: CAMGQGGDNEKLFF.

This clonotype was detected only a few times. The rearrangement links TRBV10-3 to TRBJ1-5; D gene uncertain. The CDR3 consists of 13 residues. V gave up 1 base and J gave up 5 bases, with 6 bases separating them. Per the germline V gene, CDR1 is ENHRY and CDR2 is SYGVKD. Written as DNA, the CDR3 is TGTGCCATCAGTGAGTTTACGGATCAGCCCCAGCATTTT. This translates into CAISEFTDQPQHF.

This clonotype showed up just once. At one of its ends the junction is not consistent with the germline gene, which may arise from a read error. The chain recombines TRBV5-3 with TRBJ2-3; tentatively, D is TRBD2 (5 bases). TRBV5-3 is annotated as an ORF whose role is uncertain. The CDR3 sequence is 13 residues long. The CDR3 DNA sequence: TGTGCCAGCAGCTTGGAAGGGAGCGATACGCAGTATTTT. Translating gives CASSLEGSDTQYF.

The V gene is TRBV2, the J gene TRBJ1-5; possibly TRBD1 for D (6 bases). V was pared by 6 bases and J by 5 bases, with 17 bases between. The CDR3 is 15 amino acids. Germline CDR1 reads SNHLY; CDR2 reads FYNNEI. CDR3 sequence (DNA): TGTGCCAGCAGGGGGACCCTTGGGGGGCATCAGCCCCAGCATTTT. It specifies CASRGTLGGHQPQHF.

J is TRBJ1-1 and V is TRBV5-5; a possible D gene is TRBD1 (5 bases). Trimming took 3 bases from V and 1 from J, leaving 7 bases between them. This CDR3 has 13 amino acids. Germline V gene lookup returns CDR1 SGHKS and CDR2 YYEKEE (reference sequence). This chain's CDR3 is CASSWGRNTEAFF. The CDR3 region has the DNA TGTGCCAGCAGCTGGGGGAGGAACACTGAAGCTTTCTTT.

This clonotype was observed a handful of times. The genes are TRBV6-1 and TRBJ2-2; D ambiguous. Trimming cost V 6 bases and J 1 base, with 9 bases left between them. Per germline, CDR1 MNHNS and CDR2 SASEGT. CDR3 length: 14 residues. This CDR3 reads CASSLWRNTGELFF. The CDR3 DNA sequence: TGTGCCAGCAGCCTTTGGCGGAACACCGGGGAGCTGTTTTTT.

This chain links TRBV20-1 with TRBJ1-1; D might be TRBD1 (5 bases). The V gene lost 3 bases and the J gene lost 0 bases, with 14 bases spanning the gap. CDR3 size: 15 residues. Germline V lookup: CDR1 DFQATT, CDR2 SNEGSKA (reference sequence). The CDR3 reads CSASTLGPVNTEAFF. CDR3 DNA: TGCAGTGCTAGCACATTGGGACCGGTGAACACTGAAGCTTTCTTT.

This clonotype occurred a few times. The V call is TRBV20-1, the J call TRBJ1-4; D is perhaps TRBD1 (6 bases). The CDR3 loop spans 15 amino acids. V was clipped by 5 bases and J by 6 bases, with 19 bases between them. CDR1 DFQATT and CDR2 SNEGSKA come from the germline V gene (reference sequence). The CDR3 is CSAPLGGRIYEKLFF. The CDR3 region has the DNA TGCAGTGCTCCCCTCGGGGGCCGAATATATGAAAAACTGTTTTTT.

The table lists this clonotype with a few counts. This rearrangement joins TRBV7-9 to TRBJ2-5; weak D call: TRBD2 (6 bases). Germline loops: CDR1 SEHNR, CDR2 FQNEAQ (reference sequence). Deletions cut 1 base from V and 1 base from J, with 10 bases between. CDR3 length: 15 amino acids. CDR3 nucleotides: TGTGCCAGCAGCTTAGGAGGGGACTTCCAAGAGACCCAGTACTTC. Protein sequence: CASSLGGDFQETQYF.